The sequence of this T cell receptor (beta chain) was determined in a study of graft-versus-host responses after intestinal transplantation. Processing was applied to graft tissue in order to liberate intraepithelial and lamina propria lymphocytes. Clones were sequenced by immunoSEQ multiplex PCR, and TCRdb holds only the in-frame ones, with some missing. The table has about 15,000 clones, approximately 79% seen once. Germline V gives CDR1 SGHTA, CDR2 FQGTGA. With 5 bases removed from V and 5 bases from J, the gap between germline ends came to 9 bases. This CDR3 contains 12 residues. The J gene is TRBJ1-1, the V gene TRBV7-3; unclear D gene. Sequenced material: ileum tissue, taken 450 to 490 days after intestinal transplant. This receptor was taken from a human patient who received an intestinal transplant, so some T cells may come from the graft donor. For the CDR3, the DNA is TGTGCCAGCAGCCGTTCGGGGACTGAAGCTTTCTTT. Its translation is CASSRSGTEAFF.